The rows below give T cell receptor beta chains drawn from one sample of a study of T cells in Graves' hyperthyroidism and ophthalmopathy. TCRdb analysed the multiplex PCR reads with MiXCR anew, one entry per CDR3 protein. The profile shows more than 550,000 distinct CDR3 sequences, 40% to 55% of them singletons. The sequenced sample consisted of peripheral blood or thyroid tissue (not recorded which). The receptors shown here come from an adult man with Graves' disease, either hyperthyroidism or ophthalmopathy (not recorded which). CDR3s include the opening cysteine and the closing phenylalanine or tryptophan.

j_call: TRBJ1-5; v_call: TRBV10-3; cdr3_aa: CATVDSLNQPQHF
j_call: TRBJ2-5; v_call: TRBV5-1; cdr3_aa: CASSEAMRLQETQYF
j_call: TRBJ2-7; v_call: TRBV6-1; cdr3_aa: CASRSINEQYF
j_call: TRBJ1-2; v_call: TRBV5-1; cdr3_aa: CAGSFQGSGGYGYTF
j_call: TRBJ1-2; v_call: TRBV24-1; cdr3_aa: CATSRDRDYGYTF
j_call: TRBJ1-5; v_call: TRBV7-8; cdr3_aa: CASSLAGVNQPQHF
j_call: TRBJ1-2; v_call: TRBV7-2; cdr3_aa: CAWWTGNYGYTF
j_call: TRBJ1-4; v_call: TRBV9; cdr3_aa: CASSVGGLGEKLFF
j_call: TRBJ2-7; v_call: TRBV7-9; cdr3_aa: CASSLAVADAYEQYF
j_call: TRBJ2-5; v_call: TRBV7-8; cdr3_aa: CASSLVRGPPGETQYF
j_call: TRBJ2-7; v_call: TRBV7-2; cdr3_aa: CASSMTGGPYEQYF
j_call: TRBJ2-5; v_call: TRBV7-9; cdr3_aa: CASRGRVGETQYF
j_call: TRBJ1-1; v_call: TRBV29-1; cdr3_aa: CSVEKQNTEAFF
j_call: TRBJ1-3; v_call: TRBV10-3; cdr3_aa: CASSPSVTIYF
j_call: TRBJ2-7; v_call: TRBV6-1; cdr3_aa: CASSEAGSYEQYF
j_call: TRBJ2-5; v_call: TRBV2; cdr3_aa: CASRGLAAEETQYF
j_call: TRBJ1-3; v_call: TRBV7-2; cdr3_aa: CASSLLWGVGNTIYF
j_call: TRBJ1-1; v_call: TRBV24-1; cdr3_aa: CATSDSGSMPIEAFF
j_call: TRBJ2-2; v_call: TRBV20-1; cdr3_aa: CSARDSASGTGELFF
j_call: TRBJ1-2; v_call: TRBV9; cdr3_aa: CASSVTTGEHNYGYTF
j_call: TRBJ1-2; v_call: TRBV29-1; cdr3_aa: CSEDSFFPDYGYTF
j_call: TRBJ1-5; v_call: TRBV20-1; cdr3_aa: CSASGTGGDQPQHF
j_call: TRBJ2-7; v_call: TRBV11-2; cdr3_aa: CASSFGGQGYEQYF
j_call: TRBJ2-5; v_call: TRBV20-1; cdr3_aa: CSARLPGGGGRAETQYF
j_call: TRBJ2-5; v_call: TRBV2; cdr3_aa: CASSEGAGEQETQYF
j_call: TRBJ2-7; v_call: TRBV9; cdr3_aa: CASSVGVEGYEQYF
j_call: TRBJ1-2; v_call: TRBV14; cdr3_aa: CASSQVATYGYTF
j_call: TRBJ2-7; v_call: TRBV11-2; cdr3_aa: CASRGGERAGTYEQYF
j_call: TRBJ1-4; v_call: TRBV29-1; cdr3_aa: CSVDLVAGRYEKLFF
j_call: TRBJ1-1; v_call: TRBV29-1; cdr3_aa: CGGTGPNTEAFF
j_call: TRBJ1-1; v_call: TRBV19; cdr3_aa: CASSTSGLTNTEAFF
j_call: TRBJ1-2; v_call: TRBV2; cdr3_aa: CASSERTYDGYTF
j_call: TRBJ1-1; v_call: TRBV20-1; cdr3_aa: CSATGGNTEAFF
j_call: TRBJ1-3; v_call: TRBV20-1; cdr3_aa: CSARDPTGVGNTIYF
j_call: TRBJ1-1; v_call: TRBV7-9; cdr3_aa: CASSLQRTEAFF
j_call: TRBJ2-2; v_call: TRBV19; cdr3_aa: CASSIRPANTGELFF
j_call: TRBJ2-7; v_call: TRBV25-1; cdr3_aa: CASSEWVSSLLREQYF
j_call: TRBJ2-5; v_call: TRBV2; cdr3_aa: CASSPEVAEETQYF
j_call: TRBJ2-7; v_call: TRBV20-1; cdr3_aa: CSARGRAGRSYEQYF
j_call: TRBJ2-5; v_call: TRBV29-1; cdr3_aa: CSVRKTSARVGETQYF
j_call: TRBJ2-6; v_call: TRBV7-9; cdr3_aa: CASSLGGGRSGANVLTF